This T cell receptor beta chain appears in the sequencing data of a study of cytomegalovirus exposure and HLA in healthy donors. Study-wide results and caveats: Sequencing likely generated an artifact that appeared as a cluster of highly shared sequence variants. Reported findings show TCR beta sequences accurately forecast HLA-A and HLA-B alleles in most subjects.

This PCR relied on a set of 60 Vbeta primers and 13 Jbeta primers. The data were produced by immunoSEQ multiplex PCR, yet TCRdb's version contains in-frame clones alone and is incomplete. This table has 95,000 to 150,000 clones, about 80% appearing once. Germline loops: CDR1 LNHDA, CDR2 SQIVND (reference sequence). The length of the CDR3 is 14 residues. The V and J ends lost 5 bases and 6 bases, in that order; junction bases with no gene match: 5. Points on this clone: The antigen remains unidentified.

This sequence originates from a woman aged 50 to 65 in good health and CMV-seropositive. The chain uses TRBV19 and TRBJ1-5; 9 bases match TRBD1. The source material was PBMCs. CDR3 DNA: TGTGCCAGTAGTGTACAGGGGGCGGGTCAGCCCCAGCATTTT. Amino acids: CASSVQGAGQPQHF.